A selection of T cell receptor beta chains follows, all from one sample in a study of T-cell memory formation after mild COVID-19. TCRdb recomputed calls from the 5' RACE reads with MiXCR, one row per CDR3 protein. The sample yields about 270,000 distinct CDR3 sequences, roughly 15% seen once. Specimen: PBMCs or a T cell subset sorted from them (not recorded which). These receptors all stem from a man aged 18 to 29 who had mild COVID-19 (a few samples of this study predate the infection). Cell type and time point are not known. The CDR3 runs from the conserved cysteine through the conserved F or W. D genes are given only for firm matches. Size values are once, few and many counts, or a class for expanded clones, and some rows have none.

cdr3_nt cdr3_aa clone_size j_call d_call v_call
TGTGCCAGCAGTTACCAGGGCGGTAAATACAATGAGCAGTTCTTC CASSYQGGKYNEQFF NA TRBJ2-1 NA TRBV6-2/TRBV6-3
TGTGCCAGCAACTACGACATTCTTGGAAAACTGTTTTTT CASNYDILGKLFF NA TRBJ1-4 NA TRBV6-6
TGTGCCACCGGGGTTGGACAGGACACAGATACGCAGTATTTT CATGVGQDTDTQYF few TRBJ2-3 TRBD1 TRBV24-1
TGCGCCAGCAGCCAACTAGCGATGGGTTGGGACATTCAGTACTTC CASSQLAMGWDIQYF few TRBJ2-4 NA TRBV4-3
TGCAGCGTTGGATTTGAGGGGGCGCTTTACGAGCAGTACTTC CSVGFEGALYEQYF many TRBJ2-7 TRBD1 TRBV29-1
TGTGCCAGCAGCCCCCATATGACAGGAGGGGACAAGCAGTACTTC CASSPHMTGGDKQYF few TRBJ2-7 NA TRBV7-6
TGTGCCAGCAGTTACGACGCTGAAGCTTTCTTT CASSYDAEAFF NA TRBJ1-1 NA TRBV2
TGTGCCAGCAGCCAGGCCGGGGCGAGCCTCCCTCAGCCCCAGCATTTT CASSQAGASLPQPQHF few TRBJ1-5 NA TRBV4-2
TGTGCCAGCAGCCAAGCGGCCGACTATAGCAATCAGCCCCAGCATTTT CASSQAADYSNQPQHF NA TRBJ1-5 NA TRBV3-2
TGTGCCAGCAGCTCTGCGGGACAGGGGTACAATGAGCAGTTCTTC CASSSAGQGYNEQFF NA TRBJ2-1 TRBD1 TRBV7-6
TGTGCCATCAGTGAGTCGTCGGGACAGGGCTTGAACACCGGGGAGCTGTTTTTT CAISESSGQGLNTGELFF NA TRBJ2-2 TRBD1 TRBV10-3
TGCGCCAGCAGCCAAGAGCCAGCGGGGAACTACGAGCAGTACTTC CASSQEPAGNYEQYF NA TRBJ2-7 TRBD2 TRBV4-1
TGCGCCAGCAGCTTGGGCCAGGGGGCTTTTGGAAACACCATATATTTT CASSLGQGAFGNTIYF many TRBJ1-3 TRBD1 TRBV5-1
TGTGCCAGCAGCCCGACGGTCGGCACAGATACGCAGTATTTT CASSPTVGTDTQYF many TRBJ2-3 NA TRBV11-2
TGTGCCAGCAGTGAATTGGAGGGAGAGACCCAGTACTTC CASSELEGETQYF many TRBJ2-5 NA TRBV2
TGCGCCAGCAGCGTGGGACAGGGGGGGTCTCAAGAGACCCAGTACTTC CASSVGQGGSQETQYF few TRBJ2-5 TRBD1 TRBV5-1
TGTGCCAGCAGTGAGGGACTAGTCTGGGAGACCCAGTACTTC CASSEGLVWETQYF NA TRBJ2-5 TRBD2 TRBV6-2/TRBV6-3
TGTGCCAGCAGTTACTCGCCGGACACTGAAGCTTTCTTT CASSYSPDTEAFF few TRBJ1-1 NA TRBV6-2/TRBV6-3
TGTGCCAGCAGCATCAAGGGCGGACCGAACACCGGGGAGCTGTTTTTT CASSIKGGPNTGELFF NA TRBJ2-2 NA TRBV11-2
TGCGCCAGCAGACTCGGGGGTGCGGGTCCCCAAGAGACCCAGTACTTC CASRLGGAGPQETQYF NA TRBJ2-5 NA TRBV5-1
TGTGCCAGCAGCCTCGGGCCCTCCGAAGGAACCCAGTACTTC CASSLGPSEGTQYF NA TRBJ2-5 NA TRBV7-7
TGTGCCAGCAGGAATAGCGGGGGGGCCGACTACAATGAGCAGTTCTTC CASRNSGGADYNEQFF few TRBJ2-1 TRBD2 TRBV7-6
TGTGCCAGCATAGCAGGGGGCTCGCGTGGCTACACCTTC CASIAGGSRGYTF few TRBJ1-2 TRBD1 TRBV12-3/TRBV12-4